One TCR beta chain is described in this entry. Its antigen is undetermined. This sample was taken from a study of shared clonotypes between healthy human individuals. General observations from the study: For naive CD4 cells, roughly 4.6% of clonotypes were shared across a handful of donors. Generally, naive subsets came out with larger estimated richness than memory subsets. Only blood was sampled; tissue repertoires likely differ.

Germline V gene data show CDR1 as SQVTM and CDR2 as ANQGSEA. The germline V and J ends were trimmed by 3 bases and 6 bases, with 15 bases remaining between them. The CDR3 consists of 13 residues. Positive CCR7 selection of CD45RO-negative cells yielded the naive CD8 cells, and terminally differentiated effector memory CD45RA+ cells were excluded. The method was immunoSEQ multiplex PCR; TCRdb's version includes in-frame clones alone and lacks a portion of them. The sample holds about 2.2 million clones; roughly 95% are singletons and the top ten take more than 1.5%. The V call is TRBV29-1, the J call TRBJ2-7; no clear D. Sequencing input: naive CD8+ T cells from PBMCs. This receptor was taken from a man aged 18 to 35 in good health. Some clones in this sample may be carry-over from other donors' samples. CDR3 bases: TGCAGCGTTGAGAGCCCCTACACGGCCGAGCAGTACTTC. This gives the protein CSVESPYTAEQYF.